This T cell receptor (beta chain) was recovered during a study of regulatory dendritic cells for organ transplantation. Study outcomes and limitations: Memory T cells were less diverse than naive, with memory CD8+ most oligoclonal.

Some clones are missing from TCRdb's copy, which holds only in-frame ones; the method was immunoSEQ multiplex PCR. The repertoire holds 30,000 to 40,000 clones, with roughly 91% as singletons. Comments on this clone: What it binds is not known.

This TCR derives from a human donor in good health. Sequencing was carried out using naive CD4+ T cells from blood. Stated subset: CD45RA+ naive T cells.

The CDR3 is CASREGVWGTDTQYF. In DNA form, the CDR3 reads TGTGCCAGCAGAGAGGGGGTATGGGGCACAGATACGCAGTATTTT. The chain joins TRBV9 to TRBJ2-3; perhaps TRBD1 as D (6 bases). CDR3 length: 15 amino acids. V was clipped by 5 bases and J by 1 base, with 14 bases between them. Looked up from germline, CDR1 is SGDLS and CDR2 is YYNGEE.